Listed below are T cell receptor beta chains from one sample, sequenced in a study of blood T cell repertoires in COVID-19. Assay: immunoSEQ multiplex PCR; the TCRdb copy retains only in-frame clones and omits some. Altogether 110,000 to 150,000 clones are present, approximately 92% being singletons, with the ten largest covering under 3.5%. Specimen: peripheral blood. The receptors shown here come from a woman aged 55-69 years with active COVID-19. The conserved cysteine and the conserved F or W are not part of the CDR3 here. Fields, in order: V gene, J gene, CDR3 protein.

V: TRBV30
J: TRBJ2-5
CDR3: AWSKGLGQQETQY

V: TRBV13
J: TRBJ1-1
CDR3: ASSSGAGDTEAF

V: TRBV6-2/TRBV6-3
J: TRBJ2-3
CDR3: ASSPQGYTQY

V: TRBV7-9
J: TRBJ1-1
CDR3: ASSLGAGWNTEAF

V: TRBV5-1
J: TRBJ1-1
CDR3: ASSPRSQKNTEAF

V: TRBV24-1
J: TRBJ2-1
CDR3: ATNSPGTGYGNEQF

V: TRBV5-1
J: TRBJ2-1
CDR3: ASSFPGTSGSGEQF

V: TRBV7-3
J: TRBJ2-7
CDR3: ASSHGSGPYYEQY

V: TRBV7-3
J: TRBJ2-1
CDR3: ASSSPGLAGYNEQF

V: TRBV4-3
J: TRBJ1-6
CDR3: ASSQATHSPLH

V: TRBV5-1
J: TRBJ2-1
CDR3: ASSLVQAGGRSYNEQF

V: TRBV28
J: TRBJ2-3
CDR3: ASSPGLHAGTDTLY

V: TRBV25-1
J: TRBJ2-7
CDR3: ASSLVRESEQY

V: TRBV11-2
J: TRBJ1-6
CDR3: ASSSGQGKGSPLH

V: TRBV7-3
J: TRBJ2-1
CDR3: ASSFSQYNEQF

V: TRBV11-2
J: TRBJ2-7
CDR3: ASSSPREGPYEQY

V: TRBV24-1
J: TRBJ2-7
CDR3: ATSDTGLPRGEQY

V: TRBV19
J: TRBJ1-1
CDR3: ASSIGQGGAEAF

V: TRBV5-1
J: TRBJ1-1
CDR3: ASRGTVNTEAF

V: TRBV28
J: TRBJ2-7
CDR3: ASSPGQVYYEQY

V: TRBV7-6
J: TRBJ2-1
CDR3: ASSLDPGRSYNEQF

V: TRBV28
J: TRBJ2-2
CDR3: ASSLRFQVATGELF

V: TRBV28
J: TRBJ2-3
CDR3: ASVLGLSGRKDTQY

V: TRBV7-8
J: TRBJ1-2
CDR3: ASSRTGVGNYGYT

V: TRBV11-2
J: TRBJ2-5
CDR3: ASSLGDLSQY

V: TRBV7-8
J: TRBJ2-3
CDR3: ASSLLGVTDTQY

V: TRBV9
J: TRBJ2-2
CDR3: ASSVQAGVIGELF

V: TRBV10-3
J: TRBJ2-7
CDR3: ATGGVYEQY

V: TRBV6-4
J: TRBJ2-7
CDR3: ASSDPDLAGGAYEQY

V: TRBV9
J: TRBJ2-1
CDR3: ASSVDGSSNEQF

V: TRBV28
J: TRBJ1-1
CDR3: ASGLGGEEGEAF

V: TRBV10-2
J: TRBJ2-2
CDR3: ASSILAGRNTGELF

V: TRBV5-3
J: TRBJ1-2
CDR3: ARSLDTGQNYGYT

V: TRBV27
J: TRBJ1-4
CDR3: ASRDTGLANEKLF

V: TRBV6-5
J: TRBJ2-7
CDR3: ASSYRWTGSWNEQY

V: TRBV29-1
J: TRBJ2-1
CDR3: SVVQREVNEQF

V: TRBV19
J: TRBJ2-7
CDR3: ASSIGVVGLAANSYEQY

V: TRBV7-2
J: TRBJ1-2
CDR3: ASSRDRGGYGYT

V: TRBV15
J: TRBJ1-1
CDR3: ATNQGIPNTEAF

V: TRBV12-5
J: TRBJ2-6
CDR3: ASGLGQGFVSGANVLT

V: TRBV27
J: TRBJ2-3
CDR3: ASSLLAADTQY

V: TRBV11-1
J: TRBJ2-7
CDR3: ASSPVGGRPSYEQY

V: TRBV25-1
J: TRBJ2-5
CDR3: ASSESGARGETQY

V: TRBV29-1
J: TRBJ2-7
CDR3: SVGDRGYEQY

V: TRBV19
J: TRBJ2-7
CDR3: ASSIFWDTGSNYEQY

V: TRBV3-1/TRBV3-2
J: TRBJ2-7
CDR3: ASSQVAGPGEQY

V: TRBV7-3
J: TRBJ2-1
CDR3: ASSLIAVSSYNEQF

V: TRBV28
J: TRBJ2-7
CDR3: ASSFEGWGTASPYEQY

V: TRBV7-6
J: TRBJ1-1
CDR3: ASSLAPGIAEAF

V: TRBV30
J: TRBJ1-1
CDR3: AWRTGLNTEAF

V: TRBV5-6
J: TRBJ2-5
CDR3: ASSLGTSGSRETQY

V: TRBV30
J: TRBJ1-5
CDR3: AWTRPGTLNQPQH

V: TRBV19
J: TRBJ2-5
CDR3: ASRPDRVQETQY

V: TRBV19
J: TRBJ1-1
CDR3: ASSIQGTLMNTEAF

V: TRBV6-2/TRBV6-3
J: TRBJ2-6
CDR3: ASSYGGTGANVLT

V: TRBV28
J: TRBJ1-3
CDR3: ASSLSADTIY

V: TRBV18
J: TRBJ2-1
CDR3: ASSQWTSGNNEQF

V: TRBV5-4
J: TRBJ1-6
CDR3: ASSFGYTGGRSPLH

V: TRBV5-1
J: TRBJ2-5
CDR3: ASSPQGATETQY

V: TRBV6-2/TRBV6-3
J: TRBJ2-7
CDR3: ASSLAGGGYEQY